A single sample is the source of the 23 T cell receptor beta chains below, sequenced in a study of Ad26.COV2.S vaccination and SARS-CoV-2 variants. Documented treatment: 15 to 20 received Ad26.COV2.S at low or high dose, single or two shots; 5 received placebo; per-sample allocation not given. Material that was analyzed had been drawn on day 63 after the first vaccine or placebo injection. TCRdb's copy holds only in-frame clones and misses some; the assay was immunoSEQ multiplex PCR. The sample has about 350,000 clones, about 85% seen once; the top ten hold 6.4%. The material sequenced was peripheral blood, taken in a trial of Ad26.COV2.S vaccine versus placebo. All receptors come from a person between 18 and 65 years old who received the Ad26.COV2.S COVID-19 vaccine or a placebo.

The chain uses TRBV30 and TRBJ2-2; possibly TRBD2 for D (6 bases). Germline values: CDR1 GTSNPN, CDR2 SVGIG (reference sequence). The CDR3 covers 13 residues. V lost 5 bases and J 7 bases, leaving 14 bases between the germline ends. CDR3 DNA sequence: TGTGCCTGGGAAAATTCCGGGGGCGGGGAGCTGTTTTTT. Translation: CAWENSGGGELFF.

This chain uses TRBV5-1 with TRBJ2-4, with D hard to call. Germline V CDR1 and CDR2: SGHRS, YFSETQ. Trimming pared 0 bases from V and 0 bases from J, leaving 16 bases between. The CDR3 sequence is 18 residues long. CDR3 nucleotides: TGCGCCAGCAGCTTGGCCGCGGCGACCTCCTTAGCCAAAAACATTCAGTACTTC. Translated, it gives CASSLAAATSLAKNIQYF.

A single count supports this clone. The gene calls are TRBV5-1 and TRBJ2-3; 9 bases align to TRBD2. V was clipped by 2 bases and J by 6 bases; unmatched bases: 7. The CDR3 covers 15 residues. Germline CDR1 and CDR2: SGHRS and YFSETQ. The CDR3 loop is CASSLAGGPSDTQYF. The CDR3 coding sequence is TGCGCCAGCAGCTTAGCGGGGGGCCCCTCTGATACGCAGTATTTT.

This chain connects TRBV7-8 to TRBJ2-7; TRBD2 aligns across 7 bases. The ends lost 5 bases at V and 3 bases at J; junction bases unmatched: 22. Germline CDR1 is SGHVS and CDR2 is FQNEAQ. The CDR3 has 19 residues. The CDR3 bases are TGTGCCAGCAGCGTGGGGACTATCGGAGAGGCCCCAACGAACTACGAGCAGTACTTC. Translated, it gives CASSVGTIGEAPTNYEQYF.

The chain couples TRBV7-2 to TRBJ2-2; D not resolved. This CDR3 has 12 amino acids. CDR1 and CDR2 (germline): SGHTA, FQGNSA. V gave up 1 base and J gave up 7 bases, with 4 bases separating them. CDR3 protein: CASSLDIGELFF. In DNA, the CDR3 is TGTGCCAGCAGCTTAGATATCGGGGAGCTGTTTTTT. Using reference TRBV7-2 and TRBJ2-2 for the parts outside the CDR3, the full variable domain is GAGVSQSPSNKVTEKGKDVELRCDPISGHTALYWYRQSLGQGLEFLIYFQGNSAPDKSGLPSDRFSAERTGGSVSTLTIQRTQQEDSAVYLCASSLDIGELFFGEGSRLTVL.

The sample holds a few counts of this clone. This chain joins TRBV5-1 and TRBJ2-3; D is unresolved. The CDR3 is 16 residues long. Per the germline V gene, CDR1 is SGHRS and CDR2 is YFSETQ. V gave up 1 base and J gave up 4 bases, with 16 bases separating them. The CDR3 DNA follows: TGCGCCAGCAGCTTGAGACCCAGACCTACCCCAGATACGCAGTATTTT. Translated, it gives CASSLRPRPTPDTQYF.

The J gene is TRBJ2-1, the V gene TRBV6-5; no clear D gene. Per the germline V gene, CDR1 is MNHEY and CDR2 is SVGAGI. This CDR3 has 11 amino acids. V was cut by 10 bases and J by 6 bases, with 10 bases left in between. Here the CDR3 reads CAINLGNEQFF. The CDR3 DNA reads as TGTGCCATTAACCTGGGCAATGAGCAGTTCTTC.

The CDR3 nucleotides read TGCAGCGTTGAGGACGGGAACACCTACGAGCAGTACTTC. Protein product: CSVEDGNTYEQYF. The chain employs TRBV29-1 and TRBJ2-7, with a possible D match to TRBD2 (5 bases). Trimming stripped 3 bases from V and 2 bases from J, with 11 bases between. From germline, CDR1 is SQVTM and CDR2 ANQGSEA. The CDR3 spans 13 residues.

The rearrangement uses TRBV30 and TRBJ2-3; perhaps TRBD2 as D (6 bases). Germline V gene sequence: CDR1 GTSNPN, CDR2 SVGIG (reference sequence). V was cut by 2 bases and J by 1 base, with 16 bases left in between. The CDR3 extends over 16 amino acids. CDR3 sequence (DNA): TGTGCCTGGAGTCCCCCCGCGACGGGAGGCACAGATACGCAGTATTTT. Translated, it gives CAWSPPATGGTDTQYF.

On this clone: Other DNA sequences from this sample encode an identical CDR3 as well. This sequence joins TRBV12-3 or TRBV12-4 and TRBJ2-3; no clear D gene. This CDR3 has 13 residues. V lost 1 base to trimming and J lost 3 bases, with 5 bases between them. CDR3 sequence reads: CASSLVGTDTQYF. For the CDR3, the DNA is TGTGCCAGCAGTTTAGTGGGAACAGATACGCAGTATTTT.

This clone was counted a few times. The V call is TRBV27, the J call TRBJ1-4; D is possibly TRBD1 (5 bases). Trimming pared 4 bases from V and 6 bases from J, leaving 15 bases between. Germline assignment: CDR1 MNHEY and CDR2 SMNVEV (reference sequence). The CDR3 sequence is 15 residues long. The CDR3 bases are TGTGCCAGCAGTTCACTACCCGGGACGGATGAAAAACTGTTTTTT. It is translated as CASSSLPGTDEKLFF.

The chain joins TRBV5-4 to TRBJ2-5; TRBD1 agrees at 7 bases. From germline, CDR1 is SGHNT and CDR2 YYREEE (reference sequence). V shed 4 bases, J shed 2 bases, and the junction held 2 bases outside the gene matches. This CDR3 region has 13 residues. For the CDR3, the DNA is TGTGCCAGCAGCCAGACAGGGCAAGAGACCCAGTACTTC. Translated: CASSQTGQETQYF.

V usage is TRBV28 and J usage is TRBJ1-5; D ambiguous. Germline assignment: CDR1 MDHEN and CDR2 SYDVKM. Trimming took off 3 bases at V and 4 bases at J, with 13 bases between the two ends. This CDR3 has 15 residues. This CDR3 is CASSFSLGQNQPQHF. The CDR3 DNA is TGTGCCAGCAGTTTTTCCCTCGGGCAGAATCAGCCCCAGCATTTT.

This clone is a singleton in its sample. The chain recombines TRBV14 with TRBJ2-1; TRBD2 agrees at 11 bases. CDR3 length equals 17 residues. CDR1 and CDR2 from the germline V gene are SGHDN and FVKESK. Germline trimming cut 4 bases from V and 8 bases from J; bases unmatched to any gene: 13. The CDR3 is CASSPIRTSGSFDEQFF. CDR3 DNA: TGTGCCAGCAGCCCGATCCGGACTAGCGGGTCCTTTGATGAGCAGTTCTTC. Looking up the rest from reference TRBV14 and TRBJ2-1 gives the full variable domain: EAGVTQFPSHSVIEKGQTVTLRCDPISGHDNLYWYRRVMGKEIKFLLHFVKESKQDESGMPNNRFLAERTGGTYSTLKVQPAELEDSGVYFCASSPIRTSGSFDEQFFGPGTRLTVL.

This chain uses TRBV7-3 with TRBJ2-1; TRBD2 matches 8 bases. This CDR3 spans 16 amino acids. With V trimmed by 5 bases and J by 8 bases, 14 bases remained unmatched. Germline V gives CDR1 SGHTA, CDR2 FQGTGA. CDR3 DNA sequence: TGTGCCAGCAGCCCCCCGGGGGGGCTCAGAGGGCATGAGCAGTTCTTC. Amino acid sequence: CASSPPGGLRGHEQFF.

The chain couples TRBV6-6 to TRBJ1-1; tentatively, D is TRBD1 (6 bases). This CDR3 has 15 amino acids. Trimming left V 6 bases short and J 0 bases short, with 14 bases between. Per the germline V gene, CDR1 is MNHNY and CDR2 is SVGAGI (reference sequence). The CDR3 region is CASRQDSAMNTEAFF. For the CDR3, the DNA is TGTGCCAGCAGGCAGGACAGCGCCATGAACACTGAAGCTTTCTTT.

The chain recombines TRBV30 with TRBJ1-2, with a weak D call TRBD1 (5 bases). Germline CDR1 and CDR2: GTSNPN and SVGIG (reference sequence). This CDR3 is 13 amino acids long. The V end was cut by 2 bases, the J end by 6 bases, with 13 bases between. The CDR3 DNA is TGTGCCTGGAGTCTTGGCCCGGGACATGGCTACACCTTC. Translating gives CAWSLGPGHGYTF.

The V call is TRBV19, the J call TRBJ2-1, with TRBD2 identical over 10 bases. J lost 1 base, V lost 3 bases, and 9 bases had no gene match. The CDR3 is made up of 18 amino acids. The germline V gene encodes CDR1 LNHDA and CDR2 SQIVND (reference sequence). The CDR3 bases are TGTGCCAGTAGTATGCGGCTAGCGGGGGTTACGTCCTACAATGAGCAGTTCTTC. Residues: CASSMRLAGVTSYNEQFF.

This sequence joins TRBV19 and TRBJ2-1, with 7 bases aligning to TRBD1. In germline, CDR1 is LNHDA, CDR2 SQIVND (reference sequence). V shed 3 bases and J 6 bases; nucleotides not matched to a gene: 8. This CDR3 has 15 residues. This chain's CDR3 is CASSIQGVWSNEQFF. Here the CDR3 DNA reads TGTGCCAGTAGTATTCAGGGGGTATGGTCCAATGAGCAGTTCTTC. Full variable domain (outside the CDR3, taken from reference TRBV19 and TRBJ2-1): DGGITQSPKYLFRKEGQNVTLSCEQNLNHDAMYWYRQDPGQGLRLIYYSQIVNDFQKGDIAEGYSVSREKKESFPLTVTSAQKNPTAFYLCASSIQGVWSNEQFFGPGTRLTVL.

The chain carries TRBV28 and TRBJ2-4; the match to TRBD1 covers 10 bases. J was trimmed by 8 bases and V by 6 bases; bases with no gene match: 4. CDR3 size: 13 residues. CDR1 is MDHEN and CDR2 is SYDVKM in the germline V gene. CDR3 bases: TGTGCCAGCAGGTGGGACAGGGGCGACATTCAGTACTTC. This encodes CASRWDRGDIQYF.

The chain couples TRBV2 to TRBJ2-7, with TRBD1 matching over 11 bases. The length of the CDR3 is 13 residues. Germline V gene data show CDR1 as SNHLY and CDR2 as FYNNEI. The V gene end was trimmed by 5 bases and the J gene end by 9 bases; junction bases not matched to a gene: 6. The CDR3 sequence: CASSSGQGAWQYF. DNA for the CDR3: TGTGCCAGCAGTAGTGGACAGGGGGCTTGGCAGTACTTC.

As to this clone: One end of the junction does not line up with germline, which may come from a read error. This chain uses TRBV6-5 with TRBJ2-7; D is perhaps TRBD2 (6 bases). From germline, CDR1 is MNHEY and CDR2 SVGAGI. This CDR3 contains 14 residues. The CDR3 loop is CASREGQRTTGAHF. The CDR3 nucleotides are TGTGCCAGCAGGGAGGGGCAGCGGACTACAGGCGCGCACTTC.

As DNA, the CDR3 is TGTGCCAGCAGCCAACTGCAGCACCACAATGAGCAGTTCTTC. Translation: CASSQLQHHNEQFF. The chain couples TRBV3-1 (or the pseudogene TRBV3-2) to TRBJ2-1; D not certain. The ends were cut back, 2 bases at V and 5 bases at J, with 10 bases in the middle. Per germline, CDR1 LGHDT and CDR2 YNNKEL (reference sequence). The length of the CDR3 is 14 residues.